The clone carrying this T cell receptor beta chain was recorded a few times. Antigen: not known. The use of a sample-barcoded 5' primer and a J-beta primer mix characterized a second PCR of roughly 6 to 11 cycles. TCRdb itself ran the 5' RACE reads through MiXCR, one entry per CDR3 protein. Of approximately 2,000,000 distinct CDR3 sequences in the sample, about 39% were seen once. J gave up 10 bases and V 6 bases, and 11 bases lay outside the gene matches. The germline CDR1 and CDR2 sequences are DFQATT and SNEGSKA (reference sequence). The CDR3 extends over 14 amino acids. This sample is drawn from a study of blood T cells in healthy people across ages. Broader study findings: Unsorted PBMCs prevented conclusive naive versus antigen-experienced comparison. The fall in TCR beta diversity per million T cells was roughly linear with age.

The clonotype comes from a human donor in good health. The chain carries TRBV20-1 and TRBJ2-1; 11 bases align to TRBD2. Material for sequencing was blood. The CDR3 DNA reads as TGCAGTGCCGGTGGACTAGCGGGTCTTGGGGAGCAGTTCTTC. This gives the protein CSAGGLAGLGEQFF.